The source of this T cell receptor beta chain is a study of blood T cells in healthy people across ages. Whole-study results and caveats: Age showed a roughly linear inverse relationship with TCR beta diversity per million T cells.

Germline loops: CDR1 MNHEY, CDR2 SVGEGT. The CDR3 runs to 12 residues. With respect to this clonotype: Its matching antigen is unknown. At one end, the junction sequence differs from germline, possibly due to a read error.

Isolating PBMCs gave at least 7 million of these cells per sample. The use of a sample-barcoded 5' primer and a J-beta primer mix characterized a second PCR of roughly 7 to 11 cycles. TCRdb redid the calling of the 5' RACE reads with MiXCR, one entry per CDR3 protein. This table holds roughly 1.9 million distinct CDR3 sequences, about 39% found once. Sequencing was done on a sample of blood. The TCR originated in a human donor in good health. The chain carries TRBV6-2 or TRBV6-3 and TRBJ1-5; D not resolved. This CDR3 is CAGSRGYQPQHF. The CDR3 bases are TGTGCCGGCAGTCGCGGGTATCAGCCCCAGCATTTT.